This T cell receptor beta chain derives from a study of T cell clonality in common variable immunodeficiency. This clone occurred many times. Its cognate antigen is unknown. The observed sequence ends 3 residues before the CDR3 terminus, with the missing tail filled in from the germline J gene. Method: immunoSEQ multiplex PCR; TCRdb's copy keeps in-frame clones and lacks some. There are 35,000 to 45,000 clones in the sample, none observed a single time. Broader study findings: Shared TCRbeta clones were fewer between CVID subjects than controls.

Deletions cut 5 bases from V and 1 base from J, with 21 bases between. The germline CDR1 and CDR2 sequences are DFQATT and SNEGSKA (reference sequence). CDR3 length: 16 residues. Caucasian heritage predominated among both patients and controls. Each donor provided about 5 to 8 ml of heparinized whole blood. Sequenced material: peripheral blood mononuclear cells. The J gene is TRBJ2-7, the V gene TRBV20-1; D is possibly TRBD1 (7 bases). The clonotype originates from a person aged 18 to 75 in good health. The part of the CDR3 DNA that was read is TGCAGTGCTGCCCTGGAGGGGACAGACTTATCCTACGAG. Amino acids: CSAALEGTDLSYE. The complete CDR3 sequence is CSAALEGTDLSYEQYF.